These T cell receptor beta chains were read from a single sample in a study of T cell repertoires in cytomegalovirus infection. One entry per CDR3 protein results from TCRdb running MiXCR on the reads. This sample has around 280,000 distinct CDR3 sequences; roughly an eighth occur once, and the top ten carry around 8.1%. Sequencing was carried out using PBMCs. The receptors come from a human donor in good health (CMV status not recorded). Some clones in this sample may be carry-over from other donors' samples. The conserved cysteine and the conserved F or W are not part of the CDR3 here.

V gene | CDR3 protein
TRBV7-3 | ASSFGLAGGVNEQF
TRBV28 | ASAGTGVYEQY
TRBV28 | ASIGGRRFQETQY
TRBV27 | ASSSSGTLFRYT
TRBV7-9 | ASASLGLDEQF
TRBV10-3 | AISESIEPHRADTQY
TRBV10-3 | AIGNILLANYGYT
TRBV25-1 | ASSAAAGGRNEQF
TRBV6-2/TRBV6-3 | ASRLLAGESNEQF
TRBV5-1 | ASSPGSPTDDEQY
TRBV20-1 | SADPVTGSQEKLF
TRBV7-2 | ASSLDSGSSYNEQF
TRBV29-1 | SVTILAGTYNEQF
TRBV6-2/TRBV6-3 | ASNLVGGYEQY
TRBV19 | ASTSIDRGLSNQPQH
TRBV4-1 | ASSQPEAGGPFNEQF
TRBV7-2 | ASSPHPPGLKQETQY
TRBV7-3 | ASSLRSGAGNTGELF
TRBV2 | ASSWADTEAF
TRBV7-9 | ASSFTRADTQY
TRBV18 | ASSPGAIDQPQH
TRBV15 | ATNTKTAKGNQPQH
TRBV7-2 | ASSLGYSAETQY
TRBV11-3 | ASSLGWDEQF
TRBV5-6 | ASSFGSGSYEQY
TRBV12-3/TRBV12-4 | ASSWERGLAGRNEQF
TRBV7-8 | ASSPWGASGNTIY
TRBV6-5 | ASSYFFAGANVLT
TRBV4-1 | ASSQGDTYGYT
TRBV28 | ASSLGTGTYSYEQY
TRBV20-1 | SAWTGVRDGELF
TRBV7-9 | ASSSSTGNEPYGYT
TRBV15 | ATSRARGEKLF
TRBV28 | ASSTPGRFSYEQY
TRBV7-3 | ASSPQGGAGETQY
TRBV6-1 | ASSATGDYQPQH
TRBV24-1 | ATSDSWDVGQF
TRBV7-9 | ASSTTGTSGNTIY
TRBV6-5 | ASSTGTGGVLGYT
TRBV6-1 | ASRNRQASDQPQH
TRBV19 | ASSMTQRPYQPQH
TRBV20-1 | SARDPRQPNTEAF
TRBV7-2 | ASSLMGLINEQF
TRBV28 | ASKVKFGEQY
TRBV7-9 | ASSARQGRGYEQY
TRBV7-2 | ASSLTPPQY
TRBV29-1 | SVGSGEWAEAF
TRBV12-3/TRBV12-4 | ATIPRQGPYGYT
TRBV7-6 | ASSLLDSPLH